The rows below give T cell receptor beta chains drawn from one sample of a study of blood T cell repertoires in COVID-19. Clones were read by immunoSEQ multiplex PCR, and TCRdb kept only the in-frame ones, dropping some. The sample comprises approximately 300,000 clones, 80% to 90% of which are singletons, and approximately 4.2% rests with the top ten. The sample comprised PBMCs or T cells enriched from blood (not recorded which). The receptors stem from a woman in her 30s who had recovered from COVID-19. CDR3s include the opening cysteine and the closing phenylalanine or tryptophan. A D gene is named only where the DNA matches it firmly. Clone size, where shown, is once, few, many, or a class for clones that have expanded.

v_gene	d_gene	j_gene	abundance	len	CDR3nt	CDR3aa
TRBV6-6	NA	TRBJ2-7	NA	14	TGTGCCAGCAGTCCACACTCGGGGTCCTACGAGCAGTACTTC	CASSPHSGSYEQYF
TRBV15	NA	TRBJ1-2	NA	17	TGTGCCACCAGCACACCCCGGGGGGTCTCTGCGGGCTATGGCTACACCTTC	CATSTPRGVSAGYGYTF
TRBV7-9	TRBD1	TRBJ2-7	NA	14	TGTGCCAGCAGCTCGGACAGGACAACCTACGAGCAGTACTTC	CASSSDRTTYEQYF
TRBV12-3/TRBV12-4	NA	TRBJ1-1	once	13	TGTGCCAGCAGGCTAGGACAGAACACTGAAGCTTTCTTT	CASRLGQNTEAFF
TRBV19	NA	TRBJ2-4	NA	16	TGTGCCAGTAGTTCCCACAGGGCCGAGGCCAAAAACATTCAGTACTTC	CASSSHRAEAKNIQYF
TRBV7-2	NA	TRBJ2-3	NA	15	TGTGCCAGCAGCTTTCGGGTAACTAGCACAGATACGCAGTATTTT	CASSFRVTSTDTQYF
TRBV30	NA	TRBJ2-1	NA	15	TGTGCCTGGATAGATCCGAGACTACCCTACAATGAGCAGTTCTTC	CAWIDPRLPYNEQFF
TRBV28	TRBD2	TRBJ2-1	NA	15	TGTGCCAGCAGGATACCCGGGAGGGAATACAATGAGCAGTTCTTC	CASRIPGREYNEQFF
TRBV7-9	NA	TRBJ1-5	NA	13	TGTGCCAGCAGCTTCCCCGGCAATCAGCCCCAGCATTTT	CASSFPGNQPQHF
TRBV5-4	TRBD2	TRBJ2-1	NA	19	TGTGCCAGCAGCCGCGATGGACTAGCGGGAATGAGCTCCTACAATGAGCAGTTCTTC	CASSRDGLAGMSSYNEQFF
TRBV20-1	NA	TRBJ1-1	NA	9	TGCAGTGCTAGAAAGGGGGCTTTCTTT	CSARKGAFF
TRBV6-1	TRBD1	TRBJ2-4	few	14	TGTGCCAGCAGTGAGGATTTGGACAGGAACATTCAGTACTTC	CASSEDLDRNIQYF
TRBV19	NA	TRBJ1-5	NA	14	TGTGCCAGCCTGGGGGACTTTGAGAATCAGCCCCAGCATTTT	CASLGDFENQPQHF
TRBV2	TRBD1	TRBJ2-3	once	15	TGTGCCAGCCATCTCAGGACAGGGAGCGCAGATACGCAGTATTTT	CASHLRTGSADTQYF
TRBV7-2	TRBD1	TRBJ1-1	NA	16	TGTGCCAGCAGCTCACCCACAGGGGGAGGATACACTGAAGCTTTCTTT	CASSSPTGGGYTEAFF